The rows below give T cell receptor beta chains drawn from one sample of a study of cytomegalovirus exposure and HLA in healthy donors. Generated by immunoSEQ multiplex PCR, the TCRdb table keeps only in-frame clones and is missing some. The sample lists around 130,000 clones; roughly four fifths were seen once. Sequencing was done on a sample of PBMCs. The receptors were gathered from a woman between 40 and 50 years old in good health and CMV-seropositive. The conserved cysteine and the conserved F or W are not part of the CDR3 here. The order of the fields is CDR3 length, V gene, J gene, CDR3 protein.

length: 14
V: TRBV6-5
J: TRBJ2-3
CDR3: ASSYVTGVRTDTQY

length: 13
V: TRBV27
J: TRBJ2-7
CDR3: ASSLGMGQWNEQY

length: 13
V: TRBV7-8
J: TRBJ2-7
CDR3: ASSPRDRFTYEQY

length: 15
V: TRBV19
J: TRBJ2-3
CDR3: ASSISRASDNLDTQY

length: 8
V: TRBV21-1
J: TRBJ2-7
CDR3: ASSLYEQY

length: 12
V: TRBV18
J: TRBJ2-7
CDR3: ASSPRDLSYEQY

length: 15
V: TRBV11-2
J: TRBJ2-4
CDR3: ASSLEGTGWAKNIQY

length: 11
V: TRBV2
J: TRBJ1-2
CDR3: ASSGGLLYGYT

length: 16
V: TRBV7-8
J: TRBJ2-4
CDR3: ASSLGRSGAIAKNIQY

length: 13
V: TRBV5-1
J: TRBJ2-7
CDR3: ASSLGTSGGDEQY

length: 14
V: TRBV4-1
J: TRBJ1-1
CDR3: ASSQDGEGSDTEAF

length: 10
V: TRBV10-1
J: TRBJ1-2
CDR3: ASSGDREGYT

length: 12
V: TRBV6-5
J: TRBJ2-7
CDR3: ASRDRTAHYEQY

length: 12
V: TRBV19
J: TRBJ2-1
CDR3: ASSRGTSYNEQF

length: 10
V: TRBV10-1
J: TRBJ1-1
CDR3: ASSDRNTEAF

length: 11
V: TRBV7-6
J: TRBJ2-3
CDR3: ASSFDRDDTQY

length: 13
V: TRBV6-1
J: TRBJ1-6
CDR3: ASTPGGAFNSPLH

length: 13
V: TRBV23-1
J: TRBJ2-5
CDR3: ASSPSGKRGETQY

length: 13
V: TRBV6-1
J: TRBJ2-5
CDR3: ASIGRIAGGETQY

length: 11
V: TRBV9
J: TRBJ2-3
CDR3: ASSFRQTDTQY

length: 10
V: TRBV11-1
J: TRBJ2-2
CDR3: ASSRQYGELF

length: 10
V: TRBV7-9
J: TRBJ2-1
CDR3: SSSLVGESRF

length: 11
V: TRBV2
J: TRBJ2-7
CDR3: ASRRSGEYEQY

length: 14
V: TRBV12-5
J: TRBJ1-4
CDR3: ASGLFQGTTNEKLF

length: 11
V: TRBV5-1
J: TRBJ2-3
CDR3: ASSLGQTDTQY

length: 11
V: TRBV6-1
J: TRBJ1-4
CDR3: ASRRATNEKLF

length: 12
V: TRBV10-3
J: TRBJ2-1
CDR3: AIRQGQGVDEQF

length: 12
V: TRBV13
J: TRBJ1-1
CDR3: ASSPLTTPLGAF

length: 12
V: TRBV9
J: TRBJ2-3
CDR3: ASSPRLAGDTQY

length: 14
V: TRBV6-4
J: TRBJ2-2
CDR3: ASSDLAGGLLGELF

length: 14
V: TRBV6-5
J: TRBJ2-5
CDR3: ASSSTGQGARETQY

length: 15
V: TRBV6-1
J: TRBJ2-3
CDR3: ASSDPTSGRWADTQY

length: 13
V: TRBV9
J: TRBJ1-2
CDR3: ASSPGQGAGYGYT

length: 12
V: TRBV7-3
J: TRBJ2-7
CDR3: ASSLYLAPYEQY

length: 13
V: TRBV2
J: TRBJ1-4
CDR3: ASSVAKYLNEKLF

length: 12
V: TRBV10-3
J: TRBJ2-7
CDR3: AISESGTVYEQY

length: 10
V: TRBV29-1
J: TRBJ1-2
CDR3: SVDTTGVGYT

length: 12
V: TRBV5-4
J: TRBJ1-1
CDR3: ASSLGQYNTEAF

length: 14
V: TRBV28
J: TRBJ1-5
CDR3: ASSLLSGVRNQPQH

length: 10
V: TRBV6-5
J: TRBJ2-7
CDR3: ASSTGGYEQY

length: 11
V: TRBV15
J: TRBJ2-1
CDR3: ATSRARGNEQF

length: 18
V: TRBV9
J: TRBJ2-3
CDR3: ASSGRLAGGRTISTDTQY

length: 16
V: TRBV27
J: TRBJ1-5
CDR3: ASSLGVLGQGRVQPQH

length: 13
V: TRBV7-7
J: TRBJ2-1
CDR3: ASSPDRSSYNEQF

length: 14
V: TRBV18
J: TRBJ1-4
CDR3: ASSPTRGTGYEKLF

length: 12
V: TRBV28
J: TRBJ2-7
CDR3: ASSQPGTLYEQY

length: 13
V: TRBV4-1
J: TRBJ1-1
CDR3: ASRLLGGQSSEAF

length: 12
V: TRBV7-2
J: TRBJ2-7
CDR3: ASTAGDLSYEQY

length: 14
V: TRBV6-5
J: TRBJ1-4
CDR3: ASSYSAGASNEKLF

length: 13
V: TRBV27
J: TRBJ2-7
CDR3: ASSYGTGGRYEQY

length: 13
V: TRBV6-1
J: TRBJ1-1
CDR3: ASNFMGRENTEAF

length: 11
V: TRBV19
J: TRBJ2-1
CDR3: ASTPPGVGEQF

length: 15
V: TRBV28
J: TRBJ2-6
CDR3: ATSNQNLLSGANVLT

length: 11
V: TRBV29-1
J: TRBJ1-2
CDR3: SAADRGQSGYT